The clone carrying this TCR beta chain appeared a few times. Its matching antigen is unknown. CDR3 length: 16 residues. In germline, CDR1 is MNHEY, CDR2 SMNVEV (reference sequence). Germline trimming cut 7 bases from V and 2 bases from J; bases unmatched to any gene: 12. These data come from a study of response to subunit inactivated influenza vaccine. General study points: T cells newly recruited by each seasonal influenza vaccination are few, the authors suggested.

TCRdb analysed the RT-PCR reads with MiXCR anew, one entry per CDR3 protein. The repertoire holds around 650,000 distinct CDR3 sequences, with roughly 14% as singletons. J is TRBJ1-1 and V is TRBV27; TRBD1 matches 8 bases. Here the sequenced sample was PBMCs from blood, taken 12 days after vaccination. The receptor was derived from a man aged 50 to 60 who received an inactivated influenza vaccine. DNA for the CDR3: TGTGCCAGCATGATACTCCCCGGGACAGGTAACACTGAAGCTTTCTTT. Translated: CASMILPGTGNTEAFF.